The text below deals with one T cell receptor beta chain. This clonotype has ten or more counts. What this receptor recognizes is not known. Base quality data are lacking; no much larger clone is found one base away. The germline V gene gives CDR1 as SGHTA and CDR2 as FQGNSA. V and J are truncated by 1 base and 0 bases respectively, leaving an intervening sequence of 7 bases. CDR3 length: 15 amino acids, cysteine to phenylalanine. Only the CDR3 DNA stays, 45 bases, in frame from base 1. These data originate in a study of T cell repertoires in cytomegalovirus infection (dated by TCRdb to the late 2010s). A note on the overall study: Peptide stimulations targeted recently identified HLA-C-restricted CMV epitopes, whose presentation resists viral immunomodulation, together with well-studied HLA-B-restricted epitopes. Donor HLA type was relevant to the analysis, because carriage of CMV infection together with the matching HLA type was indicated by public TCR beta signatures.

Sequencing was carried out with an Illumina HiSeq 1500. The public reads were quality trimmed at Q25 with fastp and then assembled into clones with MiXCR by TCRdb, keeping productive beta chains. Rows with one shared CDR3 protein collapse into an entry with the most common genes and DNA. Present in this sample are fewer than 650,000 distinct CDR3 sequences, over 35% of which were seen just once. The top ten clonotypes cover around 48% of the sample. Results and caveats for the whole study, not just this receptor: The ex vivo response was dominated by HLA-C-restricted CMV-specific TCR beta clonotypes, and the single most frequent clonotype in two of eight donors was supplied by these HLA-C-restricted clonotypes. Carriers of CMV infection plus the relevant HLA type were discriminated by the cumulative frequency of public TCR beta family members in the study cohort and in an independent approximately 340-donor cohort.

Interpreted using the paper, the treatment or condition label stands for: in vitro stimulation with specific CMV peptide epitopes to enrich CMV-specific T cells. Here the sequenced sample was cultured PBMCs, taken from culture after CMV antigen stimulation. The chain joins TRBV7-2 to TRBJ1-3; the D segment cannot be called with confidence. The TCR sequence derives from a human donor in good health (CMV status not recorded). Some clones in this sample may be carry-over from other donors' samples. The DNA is TGTGCCAGCAGCTTAGAGGGCATCTCTGGAAACACCATATATTTT. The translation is CASSLEGISGNTIYF.